This T cell receptor (beta chain) was captured by sequencing in a study of regulatory T cells in long-lasting Graves disease. The study's findings and limits: There was favoring of TRBV28, TRBJ1-2 and TRBJ2-5 in persistent disease.

Time point in this sample: newly diagnosed GD, antithyroid drugs for less than 3 months. The TCR library was made from RNA extracted from PBMCs. With iRepertoire HTBI primers and Arm-PCR of CDR3 regions, TCR beta libraries were built. TCRdb reprocessed the multiplex PCR reads with MiXCR, giving one entry per CDR3 protein. The table has around 470,000 distinct CDR3 sequences, 12% to 15% seen once. Trimming cost V 5 bases and J 5 bases; bases outside gene matches: 7. CDR1 and CDR2 (germline): MGHRA, YSYEKL. This CDR3 has 15 residues. This clonotype showed up just a few times. Its antigen is undetermined. This same sample was also taken into another study, of T cells in Graves' hyperthyroidism and ophthalmopathy.

Sequencing used peripheral blood mononuclear cells (PBMCs), obtained at new diagnosis, from a patient treated with antithyroid drugs. The TCR was taken from a woman in her 50s with Graves disease. V usage is TRBV4-1 and J usage is TRBJ2-5; the match to TRBD1 covers 11 bases. In nucleotides, the CDR3 is TGCGCCAGCAGCGAAGGACAGGGGGCAGCGGAGACCCAGTACTTC. It encodes CASSEGQGAAETQYF.